This TCR beta chain emerged from a study of human T cells and chemical hapten exposure. Study as a whole: Mostly female, the patients presented with alopecia areata, totalis or universalis.

Time point here: patch test 2, 6 weeks after DPC sensitization. Treatment described: therapeutic diphenylcyclopropenone sensitization with weekly scalp DPC. Total RNA was isolated from unfractionated whole blood. Individual cDNA molecules each carried unique molecular identifiers attached by the library. MiXCR was run by TCRdb on the RACE reads, yielding one entry per CDR3 protein. The data hold more than 110,000 distinct CDR3 sequences, with approximately 10% observed a single time. Many counts were recorded for this clonotype. CDR3 size: 14 residues. Germline assignment: CDR1 MNHNY and CDR2 SVGAGI (reference sequence). V gave up 5 bases and J gave up 4 bases, with 14 bases separating them.

The chain recombines TRBV6-6 with TRBJ1-1; D not certain. The receptor was derived from a woman aged 50 to 60 with alopecia areata. Some clones in this sample may be carry-over from other donors' samples. The specimen was whole blood, collected in connection with sensitization to the hapten diphenylcyclopropenone (DPC). The CDR3 region has the DNA TGTGCCAGCAGTCCTATAGGACGGCTCACTGAAGCTTTCTTT. It codes for CASSPIGRLTEAFF.